Reported below is one T cell receptor (beta chain). The conserved final phenylalanine or tryptophan is absent from the CDR3, which likely points to a read error. The study recruited hyperthyroidism patients aged 18 to 65 who were newly diagnosed, under 2 months' duration. The data are from a study of Graves' ophthalmopathy and Graves' hyperthyroidism. Amplification of the TCR beta CDR3 regions used RNA transcripts (as template). Investigators did first-round RT-PCR with HTBI primers, then second-round multiplex PCR. TCRdb reprocessed the multiplex PCR reads with MiXCR, giving one entry per CDR3 protein. The sample contains approximately 1.2 million distinct CDR3 sequences, about 35% of which appear only once. CDR1 SGHTA and CDR2 FQGNSA come from the germline V gene. V was shortened by 7 bases and J by 6 bases, with 21 bases between the two germline ends. CDR3 length: 15 amino acids.

Specimen: peripheral blood or thyroid tissue (not recorded which). The genes are TRBV7-2 and TRBJ2-5; a possible D gene is TRBD1 (6 bases). The receptor was derived from an adult man with Graves' hyperthyroidism. CDR3 region: CASTPGEISLKTQYI. CDR3 DNA: TGTGCCAGCACCCCAGGGGAGATAAGTTTAAAGACCCAGTACATC.